This entry features one T cell receptor (beta chain) sequence. What it binds is unknown. These data are taken from a study of T cell responses to AZD1222 COVID-19 vaccine. The overall study: Pooled in the analysis were second doses at about 4 or about 12 weeks. Study-level points and caveats: Baseline serostatus was positive in only six AZD1222 recipients. The study found vaccine-associated CD4 TCRs spanning spike, dominant at 160-218 and 743-854. Repertoires were obtained only post-peak T cell response.

Per germline, CDR1 SGHRS and CDR2 YFSETQ. The CDR3 covers 15 residues. V trimming: 4 bases; J trimming: 8 bases; junction bases outside the gene matches: 9. TCRdb keeps only in-frame clones here, not all; method: immunoSEQ multiplex PCR. The sample yields over 120,000 clones, over 85% seen once. The sequence was obtained from an adult in good health. The chain recombines TRBV5-1 with TRBJ2-1, with 10 bases lining up with TRBD2. The specimen comprised peripheral blood, sampled on day 0 of AZD1222 vaccination. The CDR3 DNA is TGCGCCAGCAGCCAAAGCGGGAGGGCCAACGATGAGCAGTTCTTC. This sequence encodes CASSQSGRANDEQFF.